A single sample is the source of the 19 T cell receptor beta chains below, sequenced in a study of T cell responses to AZD1222 COVID-19 vaccine. Sequencing was performed with immunoSEQ multiplex PCR; in TCRdb, only in-frame clones are kept and a portion is missing. Of around 130,000 clones in the sample, 89% were seen once. The sample here was peripheral blood, taken 28 days after the second AZD1222 dose. Receptors were obtained from an adult who received the AZD1222 COVID-19 vaccine.

This chain uses TRBV4-1 with TRBJ2-7; D gene unclear. This CDR3 contains 15 residues. The germline CDR1 and CDR2 sequences are MGHRA and YSYEKL. Between the trimmed V and J ends, which lost 1 base and 3 bases, there was a span of 13 bases. The CDR3 bases are TGCGCCAGCAGCCAAGCAGTTTTCGGCGTCTACGAGCAGTACTTC. Translating gives CASSQAVFGVYEQYF.

The chain recombines TRBV12-3 or TRBV12-4 with TRBJ1-5; 9 nucleotides align to TRBD1. This CDR3 contains 13 residues. Trimming cost V 5 bases and J 7 bases; bases outside gene matches: 3. This CDR3 reads CASSRDRGQPQHF. The CDR3 DNA follows: TGTGCCAGCAGTAGAGACAGGGGGCAGCCCCAGCATTTT.

This clone has just one count. The rearrangement joins TRBV7-2 to TRBJ1-5; TRBD1 agrees at 7 bases. After removal of 6 bases from V and 5 bases from J, the junction contained 4 bases not matched to a gene. Germline CDR1 and CDR2: SGHTA and FQGNSA. This CDR3 has 13 amino acids. The CDR3 region is CASSTDRDQPQHF. The CDR3 nucleotides read TGTGCCAGCAGTACCGACAGGGATCAGCCCCAGCATTTT.

V usage is TRBV6-4 and J usage is TRBJ2-1; 7 nucleotides match TRBD2. With 3 bases clipped from V and 4 bases from J, the junction kept 3 bases outside the gene matches. From germline, CDR1 is MRHNA and CDR2 SNTAGT. The CDR3 runs to 14 residues. The CDR3 sequence: CASSEGREYNEQFF. The CDR3 DNA is TGTGCCAGCAGTGAGGGGCGGGAGTACAATGAGCAGTTCTTC.

V is TRBV5-6 and J is TRBJ2-7, with 7 positions matching TRBD2. The CDR3 consists of 15 residues. Germline V gene lookup returns CDR1 SGHDT and CDR2 YYEEEE. The V segment lost 0 bases and the J segment 2 bases; nucleotides outside the gene matches: 5. The CDR3 spells CASSLGPAGAYEQYF. CDR3 coding DNA: TGTGCCAGCAGCTTGGGGCCTGCGGGGGCCTACGAGCAGTACTTC. Full variable domain (missing parts from reference TRBV5-6 and TRBJ2-7): DAGVTQSPTHLIKTRGQQVTLRCSPKSGHDTVSWYQQALGQGPQFIFQYYEEEERQRGNFPDRFSGHQFPNYSSELNVNALLLGDSALYLCASSLGPAGAYEQYFGPGTRLTVT.

V and J are TRBV6-5 and TRBJ1-5; D unclear. CDR1 and CDR2 (germline): MNHEY, SVGAGI. The germline V and J ends were trimmed by 0 bases and 8 bases, with 8 bases remaining between them. The CDR3 totals 13 residues. CDR3 sequence: CASSYSPVEPQHF. The CDR3 DNA reads as TGTGCCAGCAGTTACTCACCCGTAGAGCCCCAGCATTTT.

The V call is TRBV11-1, the J call TRBJ1-5, with D perhaps matching TRBD1 (5 bases). Trimming pared 3 bases from V and 6 bases from J, leaving 9 bases between. The germline CDR1 and CDR2 sequences are SGHAT and FQDESV (reference sequence). This CDR3 region has 13 residues. The CDR3 reads CASSLSDSQPQHF. The CDR3 coding sequence is TGTGCCAGCAGCTTGTCAGACAGTCAGCCCCAGCATTTT.

The chain joins TRBV6-6 to TRBJ2-2, with D uncertain. Germline CDR1 reads MNHNY; CDR2 reads SVGAGI (reference sequence). The CDR3 runs to 14 residues. V was clipped by 7 bases and J by 6 bases, with 15 bases between them. The CDR3 reads CASTTPVAAGELFF. The CDR3 nucleotides read TGTGCCAGCACCACCCCGGTCGCCGCCGGGGAGCTGTTTTTT.

The CDR3 sequence: CAWTQRSGGYGYTF. CDR3 sequence (DNA): TGTGCCTGGACCCAAAGGTCGGGTGGCTATGGCTACACCTTC. The rearrangement joins TRBV30 to TRBJ1-2, with unresolved D. Trimming stripped 4 bases from V and 4 bases from J, with 16 bases between. The V gene's germline CDR1 is GTSNPN and CDR2 SVGIG (reference sequence). The CDR3 runs 14 residues.

The rearrangement joins TRBV6-5 to TRBJ1-1, with a possible D match to TRBD1 (6 bases). Germline V gene data show CDR1 as MNHEY and CDR2 as SVGAGI. Between the trimmed V and J ends, which lost 6 bases and 0 bases, there was a span of 11 bases. This CDR3 has 14 amino acids. The CDR3 DNA reads TGTGCCAGCAGGGAGGGGGGAATGAACACTGAAGCTTTCTTT. The encoded protein is CASREGGMNTEAFF.

This chain joins TRBV27 and TRBJ1-2; weak D call: TRBD1 (6 bases). Germline assignment: CDR1 MNHEY and CDR2 SMNVEV (reference sequence). V was clipped by 3 bases and J by 7 bases, with 12 bases between them. CDR3 size: 13 residues. This CDR3 is CASSFGGRFGYTF. DNA of the CDR3: TGTGCCAGCAGTTTTGGGGGCAGGTTTGGCTACACCTTC.

The chain uses TRBV19 and TRBJ2-1; D possibly uses TRBD1 or TRBD2 (5 bases each). Trimming stripped 1 base from V and 0 bases from J, with 10 bases between. This CDR3 is 16 amino acids long. Germline assignment: CDR1 LNHDA and CDR2 SQIVND (reference sequence). The CDR3 loop reads CASSIGGAGSYNEQFF. The CDR3 nucleotides read TGTGCCAGTAGTATAGGAGGGGCGGGCTCCTACAATGAGCAGTTCTTC. The variable domain in full, completed from reference TRBV19 and TRBJ2-1, reads DGGITQSPKYLFRKEGQNVTLSCEQNLNHDAMYWYRQDPGQGLRLIYYSQIVNDFQKGDIAEGYSVSREKKESFPLTVTSAQKNPTAFYLCASSIGGAGSYNEQFFGPGTRLTVL.

J is TRBJ2-2 and V is TRBV9; TRBD2 is a possible D gene (6 bases). CDR3 length: 14 residues. CDR1 and CDR2 (germline): SGDLS, YYNGEE. The germline V and J ends were trimmed by 4 bases and 2 bases, with 9 bases remaining between them. The CDR3 is CASSPGLNTGELFF. The CDR3 nucleotides are TGTGCCAGCAGCCCGGGACTTAACACCGGGGAGCTGTTTTTT.

The chain combines TRBV19 with TRBJ1-1; no clear D. The CDR3 length is 14 residues. The germline CDR1 and CDR2 sequences are LNHDA and SQIVND (reference sequence). V was clipped by 3 bases and J by 0 bases, with 8 bases between them. DNA of the CDR3: TGTGCCAGTAGTATGCTAAACCTGAACACTGAAGCTTTCTTT. The encoded protein is CASSMLNLNTEAFF. The full variable domain, rest sourced from reference TRBV19 and TRBJ1-1, is DGGITQSPKYLFRKEGQNVTLSCEQNLNHDAMYWYRQDPGQGLRLIYYSQIVNDFQKGDIAEGYSVSREKKESFPLTVTSAQKNPTAFYLCASSMLNLNTEAFFGQGTRLTVV.

This rearrangement joins TRBV6-6 to TRBJ1-5; D is unresolved. The CDR3 is 13 residues long. V was pared by 4 bases and J by 3 bases, with 7 bases between. The germline V gene encodes CDR1 MNHNY and CDR2 SVGAGI (reference sequence). In nucleotides, the CDR3 is TGTGCCAGCAGTTCCGCCCACAATCAGCCCCAGCATTTT. Translation gives CASSSAHNQPQHF.

The V gene is TRBV5-1, the J gene TRBJ2-2; 7 nucleotides align to TRBD2. V shed 0 bases, J shed 6 bases, and the junction held 2 bases outside the gene matches. The CDR3 is 14 amino acids. The germline V gene has CDR1 SGHRS and CDR2 YFSETQ. Written as DNA, the CDR3 is TGCGCCAGCAGCTTGGAGGGAGGGGCCGGGGAGCTGTTTTTT. The encoded protein is CASSLEGGAGELFF.

This CDR3 reads CASSRFLGGLANEQFF. For the CDR3, the DNA is TGTGCCAGCAGCCGATTCTTAGGAGGGTTGGCTAATGAGCAGTTCTTC. The chain is built from TRBV3-1 (or the pseudogene TRBV3-2) and TRBJ2-1; D may be TRBD2 (6 bases). This CDR3 has 16 residues. CDR1 and CDR2 (germline): LGHDT, YNNKEL (reference sequence). The V gene lost 4 bases and the J gene lost 7 bases, with 20 bases spanning the gap.

This chain connects TRBV3-1 (or the pseudogene TRBV3-2) to TRBJ1-4, with D maybe TRBD1 (5 bases). Germline CDR1 LGHDT, CDR2 YNNKEL (reference sequence). This CDR3 spans 13 amino acids. V was pared by 4 bases and J by 8 bases, with 11 bases between. CDR3 loop: CASSPGEREKLFF. CDR3 DNA sequence: TGTGCCAGCAGCCCGGGGGAACGCGAAAAACTGTTTTTT.

The sample holds a few counts of this clone. V is TRBV6-2 or TRBV6-3 and J is TRBJ1-1, with D possibly matching TRBD1 (6 bases). The germline CDR1 and CDR2 sequences are MNHEY and SVGEGT. This CDR3 contains 18 residues. Trimming shortened V by 4 bases and J by 1 base, and 22 bases separated the two germline ends. CDR3 residues: CASSSQLWWGAENTEAFF. The CDR3 nucleotides are TGTGCCAGCAGTTCCCAGCTTTGGTGGGGGGCGGAGAACACTGAAGCTTTCTTT.